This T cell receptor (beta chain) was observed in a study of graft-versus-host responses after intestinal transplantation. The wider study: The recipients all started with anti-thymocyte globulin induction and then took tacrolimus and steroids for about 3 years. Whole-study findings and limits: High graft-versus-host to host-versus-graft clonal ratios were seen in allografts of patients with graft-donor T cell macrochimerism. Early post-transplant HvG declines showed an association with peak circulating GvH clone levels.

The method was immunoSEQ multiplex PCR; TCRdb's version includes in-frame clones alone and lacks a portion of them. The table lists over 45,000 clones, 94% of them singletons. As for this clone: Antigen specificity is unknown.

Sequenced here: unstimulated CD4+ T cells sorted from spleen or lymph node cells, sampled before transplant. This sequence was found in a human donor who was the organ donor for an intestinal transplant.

In nucleotides, the CDR3 is TGCGCCAGCAGCACAATTGGGACTAGCGGGGGGAGGTACGAGCAGTACTTC. This gives the protein CASSTIGTSGGRYEQYF. V and J are TRBV5-1 and TRBJ2-7, with 15 positions matching TRBD2. The J segment lost 4 bases and the V segment lost 4 bases, leaving 9 bases of the junction unmatched. CDR1 and CDR2 from the germline V gene are SGHRS and YFSETQ. The CDR3 runs 17 residues.